These 12 T cell receptor beta chains were sequenced from one sample in a study of regulatory T cells in long-lasting Graves disease. Stated time point: newly diagnosed GD, antithyroid drugs for less than 3 months. RNA isolated from PBMCs was used to make the TCR library. According to the study, TCR beta libraries were built with iRepertoire HTBI primers and CDR3-region Arm-PCR. TCRdb re-called the multiplex PCR reads through MiXCR, storing one row per CDR3 protein. The sample consists of about 350,000 distinct CDR3 sequences, over 15% of them appearing once. These data were also filed under a second study, of T cells in Graves' hyperthyroidism and ophthalmopathy.

Specimen: peripheral blood mononuclear cells (PBMCs), collected at new diagnosis, from a patient treated with antithyroid drugs. The origin of the receptors is a man aged 40-55 years with Graves disease.

This clonotype was picked up many times. The chain uses TRBV5-1 and TRBJ2-3; 8 nucleotides line up with TRBD1. The CDR3 runs 17 residues. Germline CDR1 SGHRS, CDR2 YFSETQ. V gave up 2 bases and J gave up 4 bases; unmatched junction bases: 12. The CDR3, as DNA: TGCGCCAGCAGCTTCCCAATTGACAGGGGCGTTTCAGATACGCAGTATTTT. It specifies CASSFPIDRGVSDTQYF.

There are many counts of this clonotype. This rearrangement joins TRBV7-8 to TRBJ1-5; 9 bases map to TRBD1. Germline V lookup: CDR1 SGHVS, CDR2 FQNEAQ. The CDR3 length is 15 residues. The V and J ends lost 5 bases and 4 bases, in that order; junction bases with no gene match: 6. CDR3 sequence reads: CASSGGTGTNQPQHF. CDR3 in DNA: TGTGCCAGCAGCGGCGGGACAGGGACAAATCAGCCCCAGCATTTT.

The chain employs TRBV28 and TRBJ2-1, with TRBD1 matching over 8 bases. Germline V lookup: CDR1 MDHEN, CDR2 SYDVKM. The trim removed 6 bases at V and 10 bases at J, leaving 23 bases unmatched. There are 18 residues in the CDR3. CDR3 loop: CASSSYRTRSLDRGEQFF. CDR3 DNA: TGTGCCAGCAGCTCTTACCGAACGAGATCCCTAGACAGGGGAGAGCAGTTCTTC.

This clonotype was picked up a small number of times. The V and J genes are TRBV20-1 and TRBJ2-3; TRBD2 is a possible D gene (6 bases). Deletions cut 3 bases from V and 5 bases from J, with 12 bases between. The CDR3 sequence is 13 residues long. The germline gives CDR1 DFQATT, CDR2 SNEGSKA (reference sequence). Here the CDR3 DNA reads TGCAGTGCTAGCTCTAGCGTTGGAGATACGCAGTATTTT. Translated, it gives CSASSSVGDTQYF.

This clonotype was seen repeatedly, ten times or more. The chain carries TRBV5-1 and TRBJ2-3, with D perhaps matching TRBD2 (5 bases). Trimming shortened V by 0 bases and J by 2 bases, and 7 bases separated the two germline ends. The CDR3 sequence is 14 residues long. Looked up from germline, CDR1 is SGHRS and CDR2 is YFSETQ. The CDR3 sequence: CASSLADYTDTQYF. The CDR3, as DNA: TGCGCCAGCAGCTTGGCCGACTACACAGATACGCAGTATTTT. Based on the CDR3 plus reference TRBV5-1 and TRBJ2-3, the full variable domain is KAGVTQTPRYLIKTRGQQVTLSCSPISGHRSVSWYQQTPGQGLQFLFEYFSETQRNKGNFPGRFSGRQFSNSRSEMNVSTLELGDSALYLCASSLADYTDTQYFGPGTRLTVL.

This clonotype has just a few counts. The V gene is TRBV30, the J gene TRBJ2-7; TRBD1 might be the D (5 bases). The ends were cut back, 5 bases at V and 3 bases at J, with 17 bases in the middle. The germline V gene has CDR1 GTSNPN and CDR2 SVGIG (reference sequence). The CDR3 length is 14 residues. The CDR3: CAWLPKFRDYEQYF. The CDR3, as DNA: TGTGCCTGGCTGCCCAAATTCAGGGACTACGAGCAGTACTTC.

This clonotype was found a few times. This chain uses TRBV5-1 with TRBJ2-7, with D perhaps TRBD1 (5 bases). CDR3 length: 13 amino acids. V lost 0 bases and J lost 6, with 10 bases in between. The germline gives CDR1 SGHRS, CDR2 YFSETQ. CDR3 sequence reads: CASSLEGNREQYF. CDR3 nucleotide sequence: TGCGCCAGCAGCTTGGAGGGGAATCGCGAGCAGTACTTC. The complete variable domain, with remaining parts taken from reference TRBV5-1 and TRBJ2-7, reads KAGVTQTPRYLIKTRGQQVTLSCSPISGHRSVSWYQQTPGQGLQFLFEYFSETQRNKGNFPGRFSGRQFSNSRSEMNVSTLELGDSALYLCASSLEGNREQYFGPGTRLTVT.

This clonotype has ten or more counts. The J gene is TRBJ1-1, the V gene TRBV2; a possible D gene is TRBD1 (5 bases). The CDR3 runs 12 residues. V lost 8 bases, J lost 7 bases, and 14 bases lay in between. The germline gives CDR1 SNHLY, CDR2 FYNNEI. The CDR3 loop reads CASVARGIEAFF. For the CDR3, the DNA is TGTGCCAGCGTGGCGCGGGGGATTGAAGCTTTCTTT. The variable domain in full, completed from reference TRBV2 and TRBJ1-1, reads EPEVTQTPSHQVTQMGQEVILRCVPISNHLYFYWYRQILGQKVEFLVSFYNNEISEKSEIFDDQFSVERPDGSNFTLKIRSTKLEDSAMYFCASVARGIEAFFGQGTRLTVV.

The J gene is TRBJ2-1, the V gene TRBV2, with D perhaps assigned TRBD1 or TRBD2 (5 bases each). There are 14 residues in the CDR3. Trimming stripped 2 bases from V and 5 bases from J, with 10 bases between. CDR1 and CDR2 from the germline V gene are SNHLY and FYNNEI. CDR3 amino acids: CASSESEGHNEQFF. In DNA, the CDR3 is TGTGCCAGCAGTGAAAGTGAGGGGCACAATGAGCAGTTCTTC. Together with reference TRBV2 and TRBJ2-1, the CDR3 gives the full variable domain: EPEVTQTPSHQVTQMGQEVILRCVPISNHLYFYWYRQILGQKVEFLVSFYNNEISEKSEIFDDQFSVERPDGSNFTLKIRSTKLEDSAMYFCASSESEGHNEQFFGPGTRLTVL.

The table lists this clonotype with many counts. The rearrangement links TRBV5-1 to TRBJ1-3; D not resolved. Trimming cost V 4 bases and J 0 bases, with 14 bases left between them. The germline gives CDR1 SGHRS, CDR2 YFSETQ. This CDR3 region has 16 residues. CDR3 loop: CASSATGHDSGNTIYF. As DNA, the CDR3 is TGCGCCAGCAGCGCGACCGGCCACGACTCTGGAAACACCATATATTTT.

This clonotype has more than one count but fewer than ten. V usage is TRBV29-1 and J usage is TRBJ1-2; D call uncertain. Trimming took off 7 bases at V and 8 bases at J, with 14 bases between the two ends. The CDR3 consists of 11 residues. Germline loops: CDR1 SQVTM, CDR2 ANQGSEA. The CDR3 DNA sequence: TGCAGCGCAAATACTCCGGGCGGCTACACCTTC. This translates into CSANTPGGYTF.

This clonotype was seen a single time. In DNA, the CDR3 is TGCGCCAGCAGCCAAGGGAGCAGGGGGTTCTATAATTCACCCCTCCACTTT. Its translation is CASSQGSRGFYNSPLHF. V gene TRBV4-1 combines with J gene TRBJ1-6; 7 bases line up with TRBD1. The CDR3 is made up of 17 amino acids. Germline V gene lookup returns CDR1 MGHRA and CDR2 YSYEKL. After removal of 1 base from V and 3 bases from J, the junction contained 6 bases not matched to a gene.